A selection of T cell receptor beta chains follows, all from one sample in a study of T cell repertoires in cytomegalovirus infection. Antigens of these TCRs are unknown. TCRdb re-analysed the reads in MiXCR, keeping a single row per CDR3 protein. The sample lists roughly 920,000 distinct CDR3 sequences; approximately 31% were seen once. Source: cultured CD8+ T cells from PBMCs, taken from culture after CMV antigen stimulation. These receptors all stem from a human donor in good health (CMV status not recorded). Some clones in this sample may be carry-over from other donors' samples. Each CDR3 is given with its conserved first and last residue. A D gene is named only where the DNA matches it firmly. Only part of the rows carry a size: once, few, many, or a class if the clone is expanded.

abundance,d_gene,j_gene,v_gene,CDR3aa,CDR3nt
few,-,TRBJ2-3,TRBV7-9,CASGRRPLADTQYF,TGTGCCAGCGGGAGAAGACCCCTCGCAGATACGCAGTATTTT
-,-,TRBJ2-1,TRBV14,CASSQDGEGEQFF,TGTGCCAGCAGCCAAGACGGGGAAGGTGAGCAGTTCTTC
many,TRBD2,TRBJ2-1,TRBV5-1,CASSSRSGSSYNEQFF,TGCGCCAGCAGCTCTCGGAGCGGGAGCTCCTACAATGAGCAGTTCTTC
many,-,TRBJ2-1,TRBV7-9,CASSPSNNEQFF,TGTGCCAGCAGCCCATCCAACAATGAGCAGTTCTTC
-,TRBD1,TRBJ1-3,TRBV5-5,CASSLRPMGQGNTIYF,TGTGCCAGCAGCTTAAGGCCTATGGGACAGGGAAACACCATATATTTT
-,-,TRBJ2-5,TRBV2,CASMRNDRYQETQYF,TGTGCCAGCATGCGAAACGACAGGTACCAAGAGACCCAGTACTTC
-,TRBD2,TRBJ2-7,TRBV27,CASSPQREGYEQYF,TGTGCCAGCAGTCCACAAAGGGAGGGGTACGAGCAGTACTTC
few,TRBD1,TRBJ1-1,TRBV27,CASSHRGMNTEAFF,TGTGCCAGCAGTCACAGGGGCATGAACACTGAAGCTTTCTTT
-,-,TRBJ1-1,TRBV4-1,CASSQADGQTEAFF,TGCGCCAGCAGCCAAGCTGATGGACAGACTGAAGCTTTCTTT
-,-,TRBJ2-1,TRBV24-1,CATSDRGSTYNEQFF,TGTGCCACCAGTGATCGAGGGAGCACCTACAATGAGCAGTTCTTC
-,TRBD1,TRBJ2-7,TRBV12-5,CASGTGSNEQYF,TGTGCTAGTGGGACAGGGAGCAACGAGCAGTACTTC
few,-,TRBJ2-7,TRBV7-9,CASSLVSYPSYEQYF,TGTGCCAGCAGCTTAGTCAGTTATCCTTCCTACGAGCAGTACTTC
few,-,TRBJ2-6,TRBV20-1,CSARDRVGANVLTF,TGCAGTGCTAGAGACCGGGTAGGGGCCAACGTCCTGACTTTC
-,TRBD2,TRBJ2-1,TRBV6-6,CASSYTASGEVNEQFF,TGTGCCAGCAGTTACACGGCTAGCGGGGAGGTCAATGAGCAGTTCTTC
few,-,TRBJ2-1,TRBV5-6,CASSLGTKINNEQFF,TGTGCCAGCAGCTTGGGTACCAAGATTAACAATGAGCAGTTCTTC
few,TRBD1,TRBJ1-1,TRBV19,CASSIDPDRAMNTEAFF,TGTGCCAGTAGTATAGACCCCGACAGGGCGATGAACACTGAAGCTTTCTTT
-,-,TRBJ1-2,TRBV29-1,CSVVGEGISGYGYTF,TGCAGCGTTGTCGGGGAGGGAATATCGGGCTATGGCTACACCTTC
-,-,TRBJ2-3,TRBV27,CASSVDQTVTDTKYF,TGTGCCAGCAGTGTAGACCAGACCGTCACAGATACGAAGTATTTT
few,-,TRBJ1-1,TRBV7-6,CASSPRGANTEAFF,TGTGCCAGCAGCCCTAGGGGGGCGAACACTGAAGCTTTCTTT
once,-,TRBJ1-2,TRBV5-6,CASSFEQRTPLRYGYTF,TGTGCCAGCAGCTTCGAGCAGCGGACCCCCCTACGGTATGGCTACACCTTC
few,TRBD1,TRBJ2-6,TRBV10-3,CAISVWDSLSEANVLTF,TGTGCCATCAGTGTTTGGGACAGTTTGTCGGAGGCCAACGTCCTGACTTTC
-,-,TRBJ2-6,TRBV29-1,CSVEEGPSGANVLTF,TGCAGCGTTGAGGAGGGCCCCTCTGGGGCCAACGTCCTGACTTTC
-,TRBD2,TRBJ2-1,TRBV2,CARGAGAYNEQFF,TGTGCCAGGGGAGCGGGGGCCTACAATGAGCAGTTCTTC
-,TRBD1,TRBJ2-1,TRBV7-9,CASSLEETGLNEQFF,TGTGCCAGCAGCTTAGAAGAGACAGGGTTGAATGAGCAGTTCTTC
many,-,TRBJ1-1,TRBV5-1,CASSLNGQFTEAFF,TGCGCCAGCAGCCTGAATGGACAGTTCACTGAAGCTTTCTTT
many,-,TRBJ1-3,TRBV7-2,CASSMTISGNTIYF,TGTGCCAGCAGCATGACCATCTCTGGAAACACCATATATTTT
few,-,TRBJ1-1,TRBV19,CASSIIDSNTEAFF,TGTGCCAGTAGTATAATCGACTCGAACACTGAAGCTTTCTTT
-,TRBD1,TRBJ1-1,TRBV5-5,CASSLGTGGTLNTEAFF,TGTGCCAGCAGCTTGGGCACAGGGGGCACCTTGAACACTGAAGCTTTCTTT
few,-,TRBJ2-7,TRBV4-1,CASSQGDTLSYEQYF,TGCGCCAGCAGCCAAGGGGACACACTCTCCTACGAGCAGTACTTC
few,-,TRBJ2-5,TRBV27,CASSLLSPNQETQYF,TGTGCCAGCAGTTTATTAAGCCCCAACCAAGAGACCCAGTACTTC
few,-,TRBJ2-7,TRBV27,CASRAGLEAYEQYF,TGTGCCAGCAGAGCAGGGTTGGAGGCCTACGAGCAGTACTTC